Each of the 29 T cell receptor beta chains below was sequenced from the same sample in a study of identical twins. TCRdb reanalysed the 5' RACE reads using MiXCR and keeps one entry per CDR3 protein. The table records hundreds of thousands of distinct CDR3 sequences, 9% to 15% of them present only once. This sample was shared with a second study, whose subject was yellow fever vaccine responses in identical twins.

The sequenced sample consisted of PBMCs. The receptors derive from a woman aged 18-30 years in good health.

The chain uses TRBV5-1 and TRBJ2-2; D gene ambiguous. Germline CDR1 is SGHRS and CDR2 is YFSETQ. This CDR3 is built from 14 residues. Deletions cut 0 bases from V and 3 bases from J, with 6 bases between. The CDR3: CASSLEGHTGELFF. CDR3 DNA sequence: TGCGCCAGCAGCTTGGAAGGGCACACCGGGGAGCTGTTTTTT.

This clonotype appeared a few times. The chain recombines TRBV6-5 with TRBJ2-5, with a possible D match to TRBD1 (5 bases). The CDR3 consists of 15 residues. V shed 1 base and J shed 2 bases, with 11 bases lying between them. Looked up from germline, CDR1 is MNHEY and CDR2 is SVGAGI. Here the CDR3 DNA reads TGTGCCAGCAGTTACTATCGGCAGGGTCAAGAGACCCAGTACTTC. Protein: CASSYYRQGQETQYF.

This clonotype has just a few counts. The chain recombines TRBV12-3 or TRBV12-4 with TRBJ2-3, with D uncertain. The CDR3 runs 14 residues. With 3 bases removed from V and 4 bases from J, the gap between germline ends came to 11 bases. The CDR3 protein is CASSLAGVADTQYF. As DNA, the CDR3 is TGTGCCAGCAGTTTGGCAGGAGTTGCAGATACGCAGTATTTT.

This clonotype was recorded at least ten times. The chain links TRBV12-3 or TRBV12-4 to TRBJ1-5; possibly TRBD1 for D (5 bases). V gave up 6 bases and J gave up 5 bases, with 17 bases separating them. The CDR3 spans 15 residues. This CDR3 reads CASSLSGQGDQPQHF. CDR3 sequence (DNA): TGTGCCAGCAGCCTTTCCGGGCAGGGCGATCAGCCCCAGCATTTT.

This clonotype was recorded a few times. In DNA, the CDR3 is TGTGCCAGCACCATACAGGGGGGGACAACAGATACGCAGTATTTT. This sequence encodes CASTIQGGTTDTQYF. This rearrangement joins TRBV7-2 to TRBJ2-3; D might be TRBD1 (8 bases). CDR1 SGHTA and CDR2 FQGNSA come from the germline V gene. This CDR3 spans 15 amino acids. V lost 7 bases and J lost 3, with 17 bases in between.

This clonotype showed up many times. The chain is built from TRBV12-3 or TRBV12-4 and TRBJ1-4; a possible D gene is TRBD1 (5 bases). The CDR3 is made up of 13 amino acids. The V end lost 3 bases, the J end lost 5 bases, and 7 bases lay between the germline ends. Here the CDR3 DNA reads TGTGCCAGCAGTTTGTCAGGGAATGAAAAACTGTTTTTT. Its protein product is CASSLSGNEKLFF.

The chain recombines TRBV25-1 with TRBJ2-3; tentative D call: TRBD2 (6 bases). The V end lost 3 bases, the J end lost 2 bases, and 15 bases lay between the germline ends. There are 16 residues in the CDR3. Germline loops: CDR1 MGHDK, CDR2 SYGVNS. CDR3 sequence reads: CASSDWGGKATDTQYF. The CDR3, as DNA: TGTGCCAGCAGTGATTGGGGCGGGAAAGCCACAGATACGCAGTATTTT.

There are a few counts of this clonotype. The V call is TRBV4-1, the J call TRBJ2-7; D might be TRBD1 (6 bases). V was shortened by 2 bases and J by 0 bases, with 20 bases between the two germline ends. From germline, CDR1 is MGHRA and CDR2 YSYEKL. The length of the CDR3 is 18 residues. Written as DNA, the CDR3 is TGCGCCAGCAGCCAACCACTGACTGGGGGCGATTTCTCCTACGAGCAGTACTTC. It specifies CASSQPLTGGDFSYEQYF.

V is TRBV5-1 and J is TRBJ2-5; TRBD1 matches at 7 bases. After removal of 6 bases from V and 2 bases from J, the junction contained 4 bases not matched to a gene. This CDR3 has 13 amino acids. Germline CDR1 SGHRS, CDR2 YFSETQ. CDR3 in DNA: TGCGCCAGCACGGGACAGTCACAAGAGACCCAGTACTTC. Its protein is CASTGQSQETQYF.

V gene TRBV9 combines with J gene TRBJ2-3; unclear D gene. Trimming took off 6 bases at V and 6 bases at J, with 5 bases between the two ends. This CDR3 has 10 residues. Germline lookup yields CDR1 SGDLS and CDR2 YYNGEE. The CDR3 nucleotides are TGTGCCAGCAAATTGGATACGCAGTATTTT. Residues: CASKLDTQYF.

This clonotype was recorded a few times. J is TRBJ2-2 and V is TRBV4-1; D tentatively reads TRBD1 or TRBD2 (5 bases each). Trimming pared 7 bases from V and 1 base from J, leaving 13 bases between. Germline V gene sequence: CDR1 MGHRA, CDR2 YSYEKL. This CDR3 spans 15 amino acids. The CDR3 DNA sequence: TGCGCCAGCACTTATCGGGGCTGGAACACCGGGGAGCTGTTTTTT. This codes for CASTYRGWNTGELFF.

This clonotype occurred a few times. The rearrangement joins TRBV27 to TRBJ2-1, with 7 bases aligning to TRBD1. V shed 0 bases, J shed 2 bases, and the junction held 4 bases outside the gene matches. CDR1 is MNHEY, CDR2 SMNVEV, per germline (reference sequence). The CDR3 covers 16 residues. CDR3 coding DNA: TGTGCCAGCAGTTTATCAAAGGGGGCGGCCTACAATGAGCAGTTCTTC. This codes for CASSLSKGAAYNEQFF.

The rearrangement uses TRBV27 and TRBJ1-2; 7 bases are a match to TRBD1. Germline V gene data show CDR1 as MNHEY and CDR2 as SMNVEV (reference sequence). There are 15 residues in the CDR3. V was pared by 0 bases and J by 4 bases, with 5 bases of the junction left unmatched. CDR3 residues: CASSLSWQGVYGYTF. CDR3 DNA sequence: TGTGCCAGCAGTTTATCATGGCAGGGGGTCTATGGCTACACCTTC.

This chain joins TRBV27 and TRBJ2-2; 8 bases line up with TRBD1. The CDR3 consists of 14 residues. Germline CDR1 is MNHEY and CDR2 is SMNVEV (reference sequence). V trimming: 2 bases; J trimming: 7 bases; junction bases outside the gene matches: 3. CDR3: CASSLGTGYGELFF. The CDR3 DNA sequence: TGTGCCAGCAGTTTAGGGACAGGATACGGGGAGCTGTTTTTT.

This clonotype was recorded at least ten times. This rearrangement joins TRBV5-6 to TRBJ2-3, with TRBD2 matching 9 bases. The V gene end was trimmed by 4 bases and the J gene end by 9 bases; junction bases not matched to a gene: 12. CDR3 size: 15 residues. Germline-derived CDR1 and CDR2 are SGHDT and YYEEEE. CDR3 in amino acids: CASSPTPLAGMTQYF. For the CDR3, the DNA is TGTGCCAGCAGCCCTACGCCTCTAGCGGGGATGACGCAGTATTTT. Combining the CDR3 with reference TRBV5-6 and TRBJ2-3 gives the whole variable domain DAGVTQSPTHLIKTRGQQVTLRCSPKSGHDTVSWYQQALGQGPQFIFQYYEEEERQRGNFPDRFSGHQFPNYSSELNVNALLLGDSALYLCASSPTPLAGMTQYFGPGTRLTVL.

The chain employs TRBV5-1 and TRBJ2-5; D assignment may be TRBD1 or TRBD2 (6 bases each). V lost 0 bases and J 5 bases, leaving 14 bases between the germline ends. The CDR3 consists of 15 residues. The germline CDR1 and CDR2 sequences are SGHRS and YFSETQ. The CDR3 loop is CASSLEGGTGETQYF. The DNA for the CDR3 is TGCGCCAGCAGCTTGGAAGGGGGGACGGGGGAGACCCAGTACTTC.

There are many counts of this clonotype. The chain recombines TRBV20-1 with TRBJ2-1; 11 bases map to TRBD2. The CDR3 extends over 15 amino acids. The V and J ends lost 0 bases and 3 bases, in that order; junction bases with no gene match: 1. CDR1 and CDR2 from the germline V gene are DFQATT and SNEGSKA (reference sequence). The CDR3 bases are TGCAGTGCTAGAGAGACTAGCGGGAACTACAATGAGCAGTTCTTC. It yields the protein CSARETSGNYNEQFF.

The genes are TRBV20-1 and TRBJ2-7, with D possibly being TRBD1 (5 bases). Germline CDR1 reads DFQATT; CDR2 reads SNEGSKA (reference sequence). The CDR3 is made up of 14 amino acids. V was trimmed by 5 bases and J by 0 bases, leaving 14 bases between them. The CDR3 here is CSAPDTKGSYEQYV. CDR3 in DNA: TGCAGTGCTCCGGACACGAAGGGCTCCTACGAGCAGTACGTC.

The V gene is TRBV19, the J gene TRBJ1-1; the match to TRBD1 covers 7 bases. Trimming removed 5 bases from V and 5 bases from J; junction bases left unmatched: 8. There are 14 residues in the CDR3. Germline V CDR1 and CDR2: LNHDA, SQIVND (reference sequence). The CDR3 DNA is TGTGCCAGTAGTGCCAGGGGGAGTTGGACTGAAGCTTTCTTT. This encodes CASSARGSWTEAFF.

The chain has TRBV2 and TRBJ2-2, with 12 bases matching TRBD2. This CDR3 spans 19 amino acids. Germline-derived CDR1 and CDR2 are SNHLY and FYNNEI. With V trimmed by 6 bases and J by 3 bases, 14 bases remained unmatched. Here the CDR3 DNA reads TGTGCCAGCAGGCAGGGACTAGCGGGTCTCGCGCTATACACCGGGGAGCTGTTTTTT. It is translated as CASRQGLAGLALYTGELFF.

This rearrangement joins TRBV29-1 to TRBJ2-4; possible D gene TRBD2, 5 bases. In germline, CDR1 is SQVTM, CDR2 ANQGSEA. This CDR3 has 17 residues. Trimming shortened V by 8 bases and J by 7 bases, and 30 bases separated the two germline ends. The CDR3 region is CSPPYPIPGIIRNIQYF. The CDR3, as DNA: TGCAGCCCCCCTTACCCCATTCCGGGGATCATTAGGAACATTCAGTACTTC.

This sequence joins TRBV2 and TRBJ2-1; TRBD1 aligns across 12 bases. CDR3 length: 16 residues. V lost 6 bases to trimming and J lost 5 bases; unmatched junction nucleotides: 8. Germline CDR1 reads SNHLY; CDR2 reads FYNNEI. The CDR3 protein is CASRGQGARANNEQFF. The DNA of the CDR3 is TGTGCCAGCAGGGGACAGGGGGCAAGGGCAAACAATGAGCAGTTCTTC.

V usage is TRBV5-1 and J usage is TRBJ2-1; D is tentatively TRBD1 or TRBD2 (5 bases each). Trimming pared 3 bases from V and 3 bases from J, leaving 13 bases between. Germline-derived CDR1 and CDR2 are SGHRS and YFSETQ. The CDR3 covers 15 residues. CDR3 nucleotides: TGCGCCAGCAGCTGGGACGGGAACTACTACAATGAGCAGTTCTTC. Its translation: CASSWDGNYYNEQFF.

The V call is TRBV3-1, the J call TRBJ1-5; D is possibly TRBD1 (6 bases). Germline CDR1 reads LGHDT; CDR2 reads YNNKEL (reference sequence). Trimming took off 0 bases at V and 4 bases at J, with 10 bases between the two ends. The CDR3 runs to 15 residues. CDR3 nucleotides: TGTGCCAGCAGCCAAGAAGGGGGTAGAAATCAGCCCCAGCATTTT. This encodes CASSQEGGRNQPQHF.

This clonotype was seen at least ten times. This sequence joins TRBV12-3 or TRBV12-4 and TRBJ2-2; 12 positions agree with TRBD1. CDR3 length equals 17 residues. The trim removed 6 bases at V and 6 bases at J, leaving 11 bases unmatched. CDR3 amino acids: CASRLPTGTGGSGELFF. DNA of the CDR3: TGTGCCAGCAGGCTTCCTACCGGGACAGGGGGCTCCGGGGAGCTGTTTTTT.

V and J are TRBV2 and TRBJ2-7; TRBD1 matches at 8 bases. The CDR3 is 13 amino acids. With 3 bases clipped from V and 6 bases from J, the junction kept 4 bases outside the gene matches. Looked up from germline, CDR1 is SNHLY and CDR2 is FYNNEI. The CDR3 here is CASSDGQGGEQYF. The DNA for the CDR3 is TGTGCCAGCAGTGATGGACAGGGCGGCGAGCAGTACTTC.

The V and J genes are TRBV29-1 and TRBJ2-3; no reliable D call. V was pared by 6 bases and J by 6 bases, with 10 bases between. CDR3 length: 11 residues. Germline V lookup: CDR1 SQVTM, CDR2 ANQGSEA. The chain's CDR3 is CSVAQFDTQYF. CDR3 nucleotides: TGCAGCGTCGCCCAATTTGATACGCAGTATTTT.

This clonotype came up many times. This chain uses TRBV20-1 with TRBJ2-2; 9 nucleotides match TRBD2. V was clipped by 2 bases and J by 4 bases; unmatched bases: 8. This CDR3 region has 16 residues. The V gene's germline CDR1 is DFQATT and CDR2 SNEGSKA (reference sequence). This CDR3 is CSARRGASGVTGELFF. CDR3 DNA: TGCAGTGCTAGAAGAGGGGCTAGCGGGGTCACCGGGGAGCTGTTTTTT.

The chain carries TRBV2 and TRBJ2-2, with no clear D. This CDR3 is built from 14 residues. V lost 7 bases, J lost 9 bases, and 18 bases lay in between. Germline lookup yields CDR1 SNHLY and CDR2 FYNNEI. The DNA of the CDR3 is TGTGCCAGCATGTTCGACTTCTCCGGCCGGGAGCTGTTTTTT. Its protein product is CASMFDFSGRELFF.